The T cell receptor beta chain under discussion was sequenced for a study of OX40 agonist ivuxolimab in advanced cancers. Some background on the complete study: The costimulatory receptor OX40 (CD134) was targeted by ivuxolimab, a fully human IgG2 agonistic monoclonal antibody. Intravenous ivuxolimab was administered to patients every 2 weeks at six dose levels: 0.01, 0.1, 0.3, 1.5, 3 and 10 mg/kg. Of the 50 to 55 patients in dose escalation, around 20 had hepatocellular carcinoma, about 15 had melanoma, 9 had renal cell carcinoma and 9 had head and neck cancer. In the dose-escalation cohort, approximately 83% of patients were male, and the mean age was 60 years with a range of about 20 to 90. Patients were allowed to have had prior anti-PD-1, anti-PD-L1 or anti-CTLA-4 therapy, and around 40% of the dose-escalation patients had previously received checkpoint inhibitors. Partial responses were achieved by three dose-escalation patients, of whom one had hepatocellular carcinoma and two had cutaneous melanoma. Peripheral TCRbeta sequencing aimed to test whether ivuxolimab altered TCR sequence diversity and caused clonal T-cell expansion. The monotherapy dose-escalation portion (N of about 50 patients) of the phase I ivuxolimab trial is reported in the paper. What the work shows at the level of the full study, not this receptor alone: In partial responders in the 0.1-3.0 mg/kg groups, normalized peripheral clonal expansion was found to be among the lowest, especially among CD8+ T cells. After ivuxolimab, expanded clones were on average more numerous among CD8+ T cells than among CD4+ T cells. Antigen specificity was not determined for the clonally expanded peripheral T cells. Low levels of normalized T-cell clonal expansion were also seen in some patients who did not respond. At doses from 0.1 to 3.0 mg/kg, clonal expansion was seen in both CD4+ and CD8+ blood T cells between baseline and week 6.

In regard to this clone: The target of this receptor is not known. Base quality data are lacking; no much larger clone is found one base away.

The trial excluded patients who had a history of autoimmune disease or were on systemic immunosuppression. Peripheral blood for TCR sequencing was collected from all dose cohorts at baseline, on cycle 4 day 1, and on cycle 7 day 1. The samples were taken from a phase I, first-in-human, multicenter, open-label dose-escalation trial of ivuxolimab. Adults with locally advanced or metastatic head and neck squamous cell, hepatocellular, melanoma or renal cell carcinoma were enrolled in the trial. CD4+ and CD8+ T cells were sorted separately from peripheral blood before TCR sequencing. Sequences MGHRA (CDR1) and YSYEKL (CDR2) are obtained from the germline V gene. Trimming removed 4 bases from V and 2 bases from J, leaving 8 bases between the germline ends. Measured from the cysteine to the phenylalanine, the CDR3 is 13 residues long. Kept here is only the CDR3 DNA, which spans 39 bases and is read in frame from base 1.

Genomic DNA was extracted from sorted cells for sequencing of the TCRbeta CDR3 region. The immunoSEQ Assay was used to sequence the TCRbeta CDR3 regions. Sourced from immuneACCESS, this table was stored by TCRdb with only in-frame sequences that have V and J called. A share of the clones is absent; for the studies checked, an unresolved V gene accounts for under half, and the remainder has no known explanation. This sample lists about 79,000 clones; 80% to 95% were detected once. 0.25% to 0.35% of the sample is held by the ten biggest clonotypes. The clonotype was recovered from an adult with an advanced solid tumor such as melanoma, head and neck, liver or kidney cancer. Sequencing used CD4+ or CD8+ T cells sorted from blood, obtained in a trial of the OX40 agonist ivuxolimab. The sequence links TRBV4-1 to TRBJ1-2, with the D gene too uncertain to name. For the CDR3, the sequence is CASSPAKNYGYTF. The nucleotides are TGCGCCAGCAGCCCGGCCAAAAACTATGGCTACACCTTC.